The clone carrying this TCR beta chain appeared many times. What it binds is unknown. These data come from a study of T-cell reconstitution after alpha-beta-depleted transplantation in children. Study-wide results and limits: Some patients' high day-60 TCRbeta diversity was attributed to recipient cells surviving conditioning.

The CDR3 covers 13 residues. The germline CDR1 and CDR2 sequences are SGHRS and YFSETQ. V dropped 4 bases and J dropped 0 bases, with 6 bases sitting between them. Preparation of the TCRbeta library involved a method that used unique molecular identifiers. TCRdb used MiXCR to reprocess the PCR reads, holding one entry per CDR3 protein. The profile shows fewer than 750,000 distinct CDR3 sequences, more than 20% of them singletons. This chain uses TRBV5-1 with TRBJ2-3; D unresolved. The clonotype comes from a boy under three years old who had a stem cell transplant for acute myeloid leukemia, so the T cells may come from the graft donor. The source material was PBMCs, mostly from graft donor cells, sampled 360 days after TCRalphabeta/CD19-depleted stem cell transplant. DNA for the CDR3: TGCGCCAGCAGCAACCCTAGCACAGATACGCAGTATTTT. As protein: CASSNPSTDTQYF. Full variable domain (remainder filled in from reference TRBV5-1 and TRBJ2-3): KAGVTQTPRYLIKTRGQQVTLSCSPISGHRSVSWYQQTPGQGLQFLFEYFSETQRNKGNFPGRFSGRQFSNSRSEMNVSTLELGDSALYLCASSNPSTDTQYFGPGTRLTVL.